These T cell receptor beta chains were read from a single sample in a study of CD8+CD57+ T cells in acquired aplastic anemia. TCRdb fed the reads into MiXCR, producing one record per CDR3 protein. The sample lists around 290,000 distinct CDR3 sequences, roughly 59% seen once, with approximately 1.2% in the top ten. Sample: sorted CD4+, CD8+, or CD8+CD57+ T cells (not recorded which) from PBMCs. Receptors were obtained from a human donor with aplastic anemia. The CDR3 runs from the conserved cysteine through the conserved F or W. The size field is filled for only some rows; it gives once, few, many or a size class.

clone_size j_call v_call cdr3_length cdr3_aa
few TRBJ1-3 TRBV27 14 CASSLLGAENTIYF
- TRBJ1-3 TRBV9 13 CASSSRAVNTIYF
few TRBJ2-3 TRBV29-1 14 CSVETGLEADTQYF
- TRBJ1-5 TRBV9 14 CASSARDVNQPQHF
many TRBJ1-3 TRBV5-6 15 CASSLESYSGNTIYF
once - TRBV12-3/TRBV12-4 15 CASSAPEGSYNEQFF
many TRBJ2-3 TRBV9 14 CASSVQFGTDTQYF
many TRBJ2-5 TRBV7-9 15 CASSRGGRPQETQYF
- TRBJ1-6 TRBV20-1 20 CSARPLGQGAWSSYNSPLHF
- TRBJ1-6 TRBV19 18 CASSPLDRISSYNSPLHF
- TRBJ2-4 TRBV7-9 18 CASSQGSGGSGAKNIQYF
- TRBJ2-3 TRBV29-1 17 CSVEDPYVGLSTDTQYF
- TRBJ1-1 TRBV19 14 CASTLGQGNTEAFF
- TRBJ2-7 TRBV24-1 16 CATSASGTSGRYEQYF
- TRBJ1-2 TRBV5-1 15 CASSQDQETTYGYTF
many TRBJ2-4 TRBV7-9 16 CASSPGQGLAKNIQYF
once TRBJ2-2 TRBV2 14 CASSGEQGAGELFF
many TRBJ2-7 TRBV9 15 CASSPTPSTGEEQYF
- TRBJ1-6 TRBV2 17 CASSERVSLSFNSPLHF
- TRBJ2-1 TRBV7-8 13 CASGNTGNNEQFF
- TRBJ2-7 TRBV7-8 13 CASSLGPGTEQYF
few TRBJ1-1 TRBV24-1 14 CATSDPPLTARAFF
- TRBJ2-7 TRBV10-3 13 CAIKPGQTYEQYF
many TRBJ2-3 TRBV19 12 CASSISWDTQYF
- TRBJ1-1 TRBV19 15 CASSFISVLNTEAFF
- TRBJ2-1 TRBV19 14 CAAGPGGPNNEQFF
- TRBJ2-2 TRBV29-1 13 CSAPTSPTGELFF
once TRBJ1-2 TRBV24-1 14 CATSDLQGSGGYTF
- TRBJ1-5 TRBV19 15 CASSMAGGANQPQHF
many TRBJ2-1 TRBV5-1 15 CASSPTTRLNNEQFF
many TRBJ2-5 TRBV15 13 CATSRSKQETQYF
- TRBJ2-7 TRBV20-1 15 CSARDRLVGFGEQYF
- TRBJ2-6 TRBV5-1 14 CASSLAGVANVLTF
many TRBJ2-7 TRBV6-5 15 CASSYRSMGPYEQYF
- TRBJ2-3 TRBV7-9 16 CASSLGRETSTDTQYF
- TRBJ1-1 TRBV6-5 15 CASRGQGTGNTEAFF
few TRBJ2-3 TRBV15 14 CATSRDRLAVGQYF
- TRBJ2-7 TRBV20-1 13 CSARLAGRDEQYF
- TRBJ2-7 TRBV19 14 CASSIDRPGGEQYF
- TRBJ2-1 TRBV24-1 12 CATSDFRDEQFF
many TRBJ2-7 TRBV5-6 18 CASSLAPLRRLEGYEQYF
- TRBJ2-1 TRBV25-1 11 CASQVYNEQFF
- TRBJ2-3 TRBV15 13 CATSTSPSDTQYF
- TRBJ2-7 TRBV15 13 CATGPVSSYEQYF
many TRBJ2-7 TRBV5-1 13 CASSQGQESEQYF
- TRBJ2-2 TRBV19 15 CASSIAEARTGELFF
many TRBJ1-2 TRBV7-2 13 CASSLEGQGGYTF
few TRBJ2-7 TRBV7-8 15 CASSFVAGGSYEQYF
many TRBJ2-3 TRBV11-2 13 CASSLDSTDTQYF
- TRBJ1-4 TRBV12-3/TRBV12-4 15 CASSLEGLGNEKLFF
many TRBJ2-7 TRBV20-1 15 CSARDARRGGYEQYF
- TRBJ2-1 TRBV24-1 13 CATSDFNSNEQFF